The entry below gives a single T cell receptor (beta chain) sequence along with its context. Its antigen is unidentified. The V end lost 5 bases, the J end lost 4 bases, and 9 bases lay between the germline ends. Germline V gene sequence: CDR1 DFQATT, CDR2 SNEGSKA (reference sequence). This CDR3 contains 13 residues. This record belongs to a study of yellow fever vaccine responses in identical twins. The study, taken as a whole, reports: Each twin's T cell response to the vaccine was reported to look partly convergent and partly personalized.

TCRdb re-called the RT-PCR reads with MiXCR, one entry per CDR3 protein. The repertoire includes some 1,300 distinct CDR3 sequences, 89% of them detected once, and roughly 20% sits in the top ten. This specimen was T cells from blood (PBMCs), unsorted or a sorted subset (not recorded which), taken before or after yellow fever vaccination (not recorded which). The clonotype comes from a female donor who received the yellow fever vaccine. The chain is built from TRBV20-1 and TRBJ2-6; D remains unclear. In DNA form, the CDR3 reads TGCAGTGCTCCATTGGTAGGGGCCAACGTCCTGACTTTC. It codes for CSAPLVGANVLTF.